This T cell receptor beta chain was captured in a study of Ad26.COV2.S vaccination and SARS-CoV-2 variants. As to this clone: The antigen is unknown.

Study-level results: People given the vaccine had a wider spike-specific TCR breadth than placebo recipients did. Reported post-vaccination CD8+ and CD4+ T cell responses to spike showed substantial breadth. The TCR-based breadth and depth measures might underestimate overall T cell responses.

TCRdb keeps only in-frame clones here, not all; method: immunoSEQ multiplex PCR. Altogether about 350,000 clones are present, roughly nine tenths being singletons, with the ten largest covering 3% to 5%. The CDR3 covers 15 residues. V was pared by 0 bases and J by 6 bases, with 13 bases between. The germline gives CDR1 MNHEY, CDR2 SMNVEV (reference sequence). The chain combines TRBV27 with TRBJ2-3; perhaps TRBD1 as D (6 bases). The receptor was derived from a human donor who had recovered from COVID-19. Here the sequenced sample was peripheral blood, taken after recovery from COVID-19. The CDR3 sequence is CASSLSIGQRDTQYF. CDR3 coding DNA: TGTGCCAGCAGTTTATCGATAGGACAGAGGGATACGCAGTATTTT.